This T cell receptor beta chain derives from a study of Ad26.COV2.S vaccination and SARS-CoV-2 variants. Study-wide points: Once vaccination had occurred, spike-specific CD8+ and CD4+ T cell responses reportedly showed substantial breadth.

Germline values: CDR1 GTSNPN, CDR2 SVGIG (reference sequence). V dropped 1 base and J dropped 4; count of bases not matched to a gene: 5. This CDR3 has 15 residues. Turning to this clone: Its specificity is unknown.

TCRdb's copy holds only in-frame clones and misses some; the assay was immunoSEQ multiplex PCR. Found here are about 440,000 clones, around 91% of them singletons; the top ten hold under 4.5%. Noted treatment: 19 received Ad26.COV2.S at low or high dose, single or two shots; roughly 5 received placebo; per-sample allocation not given. Following the first vaccine or placebo injection, samples were taken on day 63. An adult aged 18-55 years in Boston served as the donor. Specimen: peripheral blood, collected in a trial of Ad26.COV2.S vaccine versus placebo. The receptor was derived from a person aged 18-60 years who received the Ad26.COV2.S COVID-19 vaccine or a placebo. The gene calls are TRBV30 and TRBJ2-1; 9 nucleotides align to TRBD2. This CDR3 is CAWSGSGRLYNEQFF. The CDR3 DNA follows: TGTGCCTGGAGTGGGAGCGGGAGGTTGTACAATGAGCAGTTCTTC.